Listed below are T cell receptor beta chains from one sample, sequenced in a study of CD8+ T cells in alopecia areata. Measured with immunoSEQ multiplex PCR; TCRdb has only the in-frame clones, and not every one. The table records 150,000 to 200,000 clones, around 71% of them present only once. The starting material was CD4+ T cells sorted from blood, obtained at week 4, from a patient treated with tofacitinib. The receptors stem from a human donor with alopecia areata. Each CDR3 is given with its conserved first and last residue. A D gene is named only where the DNA matches it firmly. A clone size is listed for some rows: how often the clone was seen (once, few, many), or a class if it is expanded.

v_gene,d_gene,j_gene,abundance,CDR3nt,CDR3aa
TRBV5-8,NA,TRBJ1-1,few,TGTGCCAGCAGCTTGGTAACGCCGAGCACTGAAGCTTTCTTT,CASSLVTPSTEAFF
TRBV29-1,TRBD2,TRBJ2-3,NA,TGCAGCGGGACCGGGACTAGCGGGGGAACAGATACGCAGTATTTT,CSGTGTSGGTDTQYF
TRBV15,NA,TRBJ1-3,once,TGTGCCACCAGCAGTCTTGGGCCTGGAAACACCATATATTTT,CATSSLGPGNTIYF
TRBV9,NA,TRBJ2-7,NA,TGTGCCAGCAGCCTTGGAACAGGGAGCTCCTACGAGCAGTACTTC,CASSLGTGSSYEQYF
TRBV5-1,TRBD2,TRBJ2-1,NA,TGCGCCAGCAGCTTGGCCGCTAGCGGGCATAATGAGCAGTTCTTC,CASSLAASGHNEQFF
TRBV9,NA,TRBJ1-1,NA,TGTGCCAGCAGCCCAACCCCGAGGGGAACAACTGAAGCTTTCTTT,CASSPTPRGTTEAFF
TRBV9,TRBD2,TRBJ2-5,NA,TGTGCCAGCAGCGTGACTAGCAGACAAGAGACCCAGTACTTC,CASSVTSRQETQYF
TRBV15,NA,TRBJ1-5,NA,TGTGCCACCAGCCCCAATCCAGCCGTGGGTTGGGAGCCCCAGCATTTT,CATSPNPAVGWEPQHF
TRBV29-1,NA,TRBJ2-3,NA,TGCAGCGTTGGGGGGGCAGATACGCAGTATTTT,CSVGGADTQYF
TRBV29-1,TRBD1,TRBJ2-5,NA,TGCAGCGCCAAGGACAGGGCTGGGGAAGAGACCCAGTACTTC,CSAKDRAGEETQYF
TRBV12-5,NA,TRBJ1-2,NA,TGTGCTAGTGGTTTGGCTCAGGGTCGGTATGGCTACACCTTC,CASGLAQGRYGYTF
TRBV5-6,TRBD1,TRBJ1-5,NA,TGTGCCAGCAGCTACCGACAGGGGTGGGACAATCAGCCCCAGCATTTT,CASSYRQGWDNQPQHF
TRBV27,TRBD1,TRBJ2-3,few,TGTGCCAGCAGTTACGGGACAGGGCCCACAGATACGCAGTATTTT,CASSYGTGPTDTQYF
TRBV19,NA,TRBJ1-2,NA,TGTGCCAGTACGGGCCTAAACTATGGCTACACCTTC,CASTGLNYGYTF
TRBV4-2,TRBD2,TRBJ2-1,NA,TGTGCCAGCAGCCAGGGGGAAGCGGGGGGCTCCCAACCCTACAATGAGCAGTTCTTC,CASSQGEAGGSQPYNEQFF
TRBV7-2,NA,TRBJ1-6,few,TGTGCCAGCAGCTTAGAAACCCCCAGGAGCTCCTATAATTCACCCCTCCACTTT,CASSLETPRSSYNSPLHF
TRBV7-9,NA,TRBJ1-1,NA,TGTGCCAGCAGCGGGAACACTGAAGCTTTCTTT,CASSGNTEAFF
TRBV30,NA,TRBJ1-6,NA,TGTGCCTGGAATGGGATAAATTCACCCCTCCACTTT,CAWNGINSPLHF
TRBV2,TRBD2,TRBJ2-5,NA,TGTGCCAGCAGTATGGCGGGAGGGAACATCCAAGAGACCCAGTACTTC,CASSMAGGNIQETQYF
TRBV29-1,TRBD1,TRBJ2-3,NA,TGCAGCGTCGACAGGGGGGGTACAGATACGCAGTATTTT,CSVDRGGTDTQYF
TRBV9,NA,TRBJ2-3,NA,TGTGCCAGCAGCGTAGATCAGGGGACAGATACGCAGTATTTT,CASSVDQGTDTQYF
TRBV29-1,NA,TRBJ1-2,NA,TGCAGCCTATACCGAGGGGGCTATGGCTACACCTTC,CSLYRGGYGYTF
TRBV7-8,NA,TRBJ1-5,NA,TGTGCCAGCAGCTTAGTGGGGGCCCATCAGCCCCAGCATTTT,CASSLVGAHQPQHF
TRBV27,NA,TRBJ2-1,NA,TGTGCCAGCAGTCGTCGGCAGAAATACAATGAGCAGTTCTTC,CASSRRQKYNEQFF
TRBV13,NA,TRBJ1-6,NA,TGTGCCAGCAGTGAAAGACGGGAAGTCTCCTATAATTCACCCCTCCACTTT,CASSERREVSYNSPLHF
TRBV7-8,NA,TRBJ2-1,NA,TGTGCCAGCAGCTTGGACTATTACAATGAGCAGTTCTTC,CASSLDYYNEQFF
TRBV2,NA,TRBJ2-3,few,TGTGCCAGCGGGGTGTCTCCCACAGATACGCAGTATTTT,CASGVSPTDTQYF
TRBV9,NA,TRBJ1-4,NA,TGTGCCAGCAGCGTAACCGCTAATGAAAAACTGTTTTTT,CASSVTANEKLFF
TRBV18,NA,TRBJ2-4,NA,TGTGCCAGCTCCGTTAGGGTTGGAGGCTTGGACAAAAACATTCAGTACTTC,CASSVRVGGLDKNIQYF
TRBV29-1,NA,TRBJ2-5,NA,TGCAGCGTTCGGGGGAGCCAAGAGACCCAGTACTTC,CSVRGSQETQYF
TRBV19,TRBD1,TRBJ1-1,few,TGTGCCAGTAGTACTCGACAGGGTATAGATAGCACTGAAGCTTTCTTT,CASSTRQGIDSTEAFF
TRBV4-3,NA,TRBJ2-5,NA,TGCGCCAGCAGCCAGGACCAGGGGCGCAGGGAGACCCAGTACTTC,CASSQDQGRRETQYF
TRBV29-1,NA,TRBJ1-2,NA,TGCAGCGTGTCCCGGGACAACTATGGCTACACCTTC,CSVSRDNYGYTF
TRBV30,TRBD1,TRBJ1-2,NA,TGTGCCTGGGGCCCGGGACAGGGGACCTATGGCTACACCTTC,CAWGPGQGTYGYTF
TRBV29-1,TRBD1,TRBJ1-1,few,TGCAGCGGGGACAGGGGCACTGAAGCTTTCTTT,CSGDRGTEAFF
TRBV29-1,TRBD1,TRBJ1-5,NA,TGCAGCCCTCGGCGTACAGGGGCCCAGGATAGCAATCAGCCCCAGCATTTT,CSPRRTGAQDSNQPQHF
TRBV5-1,NA,TRBJ2-3,NA,TGCGCCAGCAGAAAGTTTGACAGTAGCACAGATACGCAGTATTTT,CASRKFDSSTDTQYF
TRBV25-1,NA,TRBJ2-7,NA,TGTGCCAGCAGTGAATATCCGAACTCCTACGAGCAGTACTTC,CASSEYPNSYEQYF
TRBV30,NA,TRBJ1-2,NA,TGTGCCTGGAGTGTAGGGGTGAACTATGGCTACACCTTC,CAWSVGVNYGYTF
TRBV29-1,NA,TRBJ2-1,NA,TGCAGCGTTGAGGGCAGATTAGGGAGCAATGAGCAGTTCTTC,CSVEGRLGSNEQFF
TRBV7-2,NA,TRBJ1-6,NA,TGTGCCAGCAGCCCATCGGCGGGGAATAATTCACCCCTCCACTTT,CASSPSAGNNSPLHF